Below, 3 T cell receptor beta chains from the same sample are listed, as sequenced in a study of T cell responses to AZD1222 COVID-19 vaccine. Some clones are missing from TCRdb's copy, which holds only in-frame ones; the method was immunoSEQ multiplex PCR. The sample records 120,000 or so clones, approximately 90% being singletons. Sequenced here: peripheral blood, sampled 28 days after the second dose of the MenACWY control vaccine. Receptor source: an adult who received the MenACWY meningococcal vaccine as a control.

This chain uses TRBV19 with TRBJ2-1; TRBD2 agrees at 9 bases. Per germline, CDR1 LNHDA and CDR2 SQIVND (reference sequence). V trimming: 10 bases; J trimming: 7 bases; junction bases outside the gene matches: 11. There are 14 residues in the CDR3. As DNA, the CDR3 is TGTGCCACCCATAGCGGGAGAAGGAGAAATGAGCAGTTCTTC. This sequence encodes CATHSGRRRNEQFF.

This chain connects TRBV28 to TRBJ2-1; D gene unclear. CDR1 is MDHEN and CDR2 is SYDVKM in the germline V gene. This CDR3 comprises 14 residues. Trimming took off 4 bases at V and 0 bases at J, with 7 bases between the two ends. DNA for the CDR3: TGTGCCAGCAGTTCCCCGACCTCCTACAATGAGCAGTTCTTC. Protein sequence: CASSSPTSYNEQFF. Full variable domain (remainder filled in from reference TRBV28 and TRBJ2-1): DVKVTQSSRYLVKRTGEKVFLECVQDMDHENMFWYRQDPGLGLRLIYFSYDVKMKEKGDIPEGYSVSREKKERFSLILESASTNQTSMYLCASSSPTSYNEQFFGPGTRLTVL.

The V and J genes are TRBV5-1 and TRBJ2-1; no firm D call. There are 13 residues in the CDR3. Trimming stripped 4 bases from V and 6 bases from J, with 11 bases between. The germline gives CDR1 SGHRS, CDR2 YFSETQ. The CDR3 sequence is CASSGPPVNEQFF. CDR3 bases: TGCGCCAGCAGCGGTCCACCTGTCAATGAGCAGTTCTTC.